This TCR beta chain was recorded in a study of T-cell memory formation after mild COVID-19. On the study more broadly: Clustering of TCRs was largely donor specific.

Study-level findings and limits: A second wave of clones peaked on day 37, and their SARS-CoV-2 specificity went unconfirmed. Clones contracting across day 15 to 85 had a balanced CD4/CD8 profile; later expanding clones leaned CD4+.

TCR alpha and TCR beta cDNA libraries with sample barcodes and UMIs came from 5'RACE using constant-segment primers. TCRdb re-called the 5' RACE reads with MiXCR, one entry per CDR3 protein. The sample contains about 110,000 distinct CDR3 sequences, 18% of which appear only once. About this clonotype itself: Its target is unknown.

CDR3 size: 14 residues. Trimming removed 1 base from V and 1 base from J, with 7 bases in between. Germline assignment: CDR1 KGHSH and CDR2 LQKENI. This chain connects TRBV18 to TRBJ2-5; D call uncertain. The sample consisted of PBMCs or a T cell subset sorted from them (not recorded which). This clonotype originated in a man younger than 30 who had mild COVID-19 (a few samples of this study predate the infection). Cell type and time point are not known. CDR3 sequence reads: CASSPQAGQETQYF. In DNA form, the CDR3 reads TGTGCCAGCTCACCACAGGCAGGCCAAGAGACCCAGTACTTC.